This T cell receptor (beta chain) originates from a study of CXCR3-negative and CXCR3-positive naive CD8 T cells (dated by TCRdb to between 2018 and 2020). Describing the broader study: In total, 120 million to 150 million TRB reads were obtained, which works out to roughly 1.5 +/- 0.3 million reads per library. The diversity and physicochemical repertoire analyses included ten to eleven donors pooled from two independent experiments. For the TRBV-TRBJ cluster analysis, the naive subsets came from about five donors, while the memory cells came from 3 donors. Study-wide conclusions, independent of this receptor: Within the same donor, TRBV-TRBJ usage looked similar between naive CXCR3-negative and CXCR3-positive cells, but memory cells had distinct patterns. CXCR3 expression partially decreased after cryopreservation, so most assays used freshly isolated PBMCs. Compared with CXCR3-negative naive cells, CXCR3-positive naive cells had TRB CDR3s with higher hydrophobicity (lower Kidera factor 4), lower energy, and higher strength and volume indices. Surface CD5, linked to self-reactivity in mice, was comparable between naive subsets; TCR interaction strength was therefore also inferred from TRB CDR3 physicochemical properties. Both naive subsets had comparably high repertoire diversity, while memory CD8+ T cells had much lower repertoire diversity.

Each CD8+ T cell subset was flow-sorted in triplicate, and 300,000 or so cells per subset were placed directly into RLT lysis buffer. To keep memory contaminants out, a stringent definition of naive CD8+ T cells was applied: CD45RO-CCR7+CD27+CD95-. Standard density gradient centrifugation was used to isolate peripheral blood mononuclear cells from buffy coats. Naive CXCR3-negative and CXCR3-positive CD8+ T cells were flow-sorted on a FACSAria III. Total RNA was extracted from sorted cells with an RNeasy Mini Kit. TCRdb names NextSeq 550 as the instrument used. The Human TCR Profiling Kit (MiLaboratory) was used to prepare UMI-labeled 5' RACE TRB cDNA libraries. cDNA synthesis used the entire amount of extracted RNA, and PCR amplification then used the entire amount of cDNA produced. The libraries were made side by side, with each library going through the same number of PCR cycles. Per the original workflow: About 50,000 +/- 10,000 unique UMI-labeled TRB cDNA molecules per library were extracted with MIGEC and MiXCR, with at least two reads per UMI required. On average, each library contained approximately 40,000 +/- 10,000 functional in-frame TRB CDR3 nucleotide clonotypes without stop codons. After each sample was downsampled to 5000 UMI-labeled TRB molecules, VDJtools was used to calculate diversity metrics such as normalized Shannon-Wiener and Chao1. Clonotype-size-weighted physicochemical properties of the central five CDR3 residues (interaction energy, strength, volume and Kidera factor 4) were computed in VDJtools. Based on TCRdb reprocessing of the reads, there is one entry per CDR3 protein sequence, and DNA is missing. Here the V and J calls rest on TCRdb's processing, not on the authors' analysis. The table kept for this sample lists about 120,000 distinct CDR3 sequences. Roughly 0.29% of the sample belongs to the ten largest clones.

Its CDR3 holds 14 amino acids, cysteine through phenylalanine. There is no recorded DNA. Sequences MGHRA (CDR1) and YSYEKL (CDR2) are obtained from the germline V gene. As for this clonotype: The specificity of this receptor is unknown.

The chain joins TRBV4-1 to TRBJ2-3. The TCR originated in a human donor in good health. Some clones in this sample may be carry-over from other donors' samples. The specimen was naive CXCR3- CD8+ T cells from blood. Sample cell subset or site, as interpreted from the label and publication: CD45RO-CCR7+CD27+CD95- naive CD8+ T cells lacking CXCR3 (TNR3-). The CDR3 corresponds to CASSQANGADTQYF.